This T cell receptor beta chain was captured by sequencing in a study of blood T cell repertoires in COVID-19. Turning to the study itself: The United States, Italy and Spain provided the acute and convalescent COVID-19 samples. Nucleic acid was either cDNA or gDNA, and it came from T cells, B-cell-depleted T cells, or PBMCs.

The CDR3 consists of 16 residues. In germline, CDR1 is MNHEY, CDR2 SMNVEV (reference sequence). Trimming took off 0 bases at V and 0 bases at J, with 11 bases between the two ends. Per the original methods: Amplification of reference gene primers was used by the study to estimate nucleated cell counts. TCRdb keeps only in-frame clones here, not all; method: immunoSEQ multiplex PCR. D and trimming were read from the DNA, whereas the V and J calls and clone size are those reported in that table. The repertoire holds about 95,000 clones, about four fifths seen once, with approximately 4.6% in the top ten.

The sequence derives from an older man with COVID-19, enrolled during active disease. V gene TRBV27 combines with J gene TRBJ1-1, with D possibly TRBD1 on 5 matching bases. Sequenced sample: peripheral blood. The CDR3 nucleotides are TGTGCCAGCAGTTTATCGCAGGGATCGATGAACACTGAAGCTTTCTTT. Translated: CASSLSQGSMNTEAFF.